The rows below give T cell receptor beta chains drawn from one sample of a study of cytomegalovirus exposure and HLA in healthy donors. Profiled with immunoSEQ multiplex PCR; TCRdb holds only in-frame clones, not every one. The data show around 110,000 clones, with about 76% seen just once and about 3.9% held by the top ten. The sample comprised PBMCs. The source of these receptors is a woman in her 30s in good health and CMV-seronegative. Both conserved end residues are part of each CDR3. D genes are given only for firm matches. Clone sizes are given selectively: once, few, many, or a class where the clone is expanded.

.	TRBV6-6	.	TRBJ1-1	CASRTQVNTEAFF	TGTGCCAGCCGAACACAGGTGAACACTGAAGCTTTCTTT
few	TRBV5-4	.	TRBJ2-2	CASSLFANTGELFF	TGTGCCAGCAGCCTATTCGCGAACACCGGGGAGCTGTTTTTT
.	TRBV6-4	TRBD2	TRBJ2-1	CASSFGLALGGEQFF	TGTGCCAGCAGCTTCGGACTAGCGTTAGGCGGTGAGCAGTTCTTC
.	TRBV5-4	TRBD1	TRBJ2-7	CASSLERGQGDEQYF	TGTGCCAGCAGCTTGGAACGGGGACAGGGGGACGAGCAGTACTTC
.	TRBV5-1	TRBD2	TRBJ2-3	CASSFSTSGGTDTQYF	TGCGCCAGCAGCTTTTCGACTAGCGGCGGCACAGATACGCAGTATTTT
few	TRBV10-3	.	TRBJ2-5	CAISRESQETQYF	TGTGCCATCAGTCGCGAAAGCCAAGAGACCCAGTACTTC
.	TRBV9	TRBD2	TRBJ2-7	CASSVDLAGGPYEQYF	TGTGCCAGCAGCGTAGATCTAGCGGGAGGGCCTTACGAGCAGTACTTC
.	TRBV18	TRBD1	TRBJ1-1	CASSPWTGAMMNTEAFF	TGTGCCAGCTCACCGTGGACAGGGGCAATGATGAACACTGAAGCTTTCTTT
.	TRBV21-1	.	TRBJ2-7	CASSLLGGAGSSYEQYF	TGTGCCAGCAGCCTCCTGGGCGGTGCGGGTAGCTCCTACGAGCAGTACTTC
.	TRBV30	TRBD2	TRBJ2-1	CAWFNSGLAKNEQFF	TGTGCCTGGTTTAACTCGGGACTAGCAAAGAATGAGCAGTTCTTC
.	TRBV27	.	TRBJ1-1	CASSPRRTTEAFF	TGTGCCAGCAGTCCCCGGAGGACCACTGAAGCTTTCTTT